This T cell receptor beta chain was retrieved from a study of identical twins. This clonotype has at least ten counts. TCRdb re-derived calls from the 5' RACE reads in MiXCR, one entry per CDR3 protein. Here the sample spans around 530,000 distinct CDR3 sequences, approximately 16% being singletons. The CDR3 spans 15 residues. The ends were cut back, 3 bases at V and 0 bases at J, with 10 bases in the middle. Germline CDR1 SGHRS, CDR2 YFSETQ. The sample was also linked to a second study, of yellow fever vaccine responses in identical twins.

V is TRBV5-1 and J is TRBJ1-3; D call uncertain. This clonotype was sampled from a woman between 18 and 29 years old in good health. Sequenced material: CD4+ T cells sorted from blood. CDR3 coding DNA: TGCGCCAGCAGCTCGGGGATCCTCTCTGGAAACACCATATATTTT. Translation gives CASSSGILSGNTIYF. Full variable domain (outside the CDR3, taken from reference TRBV5-1 and TRBJ1-3): KAGVTQTPRYLIKTRGQQVTLSCSPISGHRSVSWYQQTPGQGLQFLFEYFSETQRNKGNFPGRFSGRQFSNSRSEMNVSTLELGDSALYLCASSSGILSGNTIYFGEGSWLTVV.